Shown below are 23 T cell receptor beta chains from a single sample sequenced in a study of T cell repertoires in cytomegalovirus infection. TCRdb used MiXCR to reprocess the reads, holding one entry per CDR3 protein. The sample lists almost 550,000 distinct CDR3 sequences, about 15% occurring once. Source material: CD8+ T cells from PBMCs. The source of these receptors is a human donor in good health (CMV status not recorded). Some clones in this sample may be carry-over from other donors' samples.

The rearrangement uses TRBV5-6 and TRBJ1-2; 8 bases map to TRBD1. Germline CDR1 reads SGHDT; CDR2 reads YYEEEE. V was clipped by 4 bases and J by 6 bases; unmatched bases: 11. The CDR3 has 15 residues. The CDR3 reads CASSEGTGPPHGYTF. The CDR3 coding sequence is TGTGCCAGCAGCGAAGGGACAGGACCCCCCCATGGCTACACCTTC. Full variable domain (outside the CDR3, taken from reference TRBV5-6 and TRBJ1-2): DAGVTQSPTHLIKTRGQQVTLRCSPKSGHDTVSWYQQALGQGPQFIFQYYEEEERQRGNFPDRFSGHQFPNYSSELNVNALLLGDSALYLCASSEGTGPPHGYTFGSGTRLTVV.

The gene calls are TRBV6-5 and TRBJ1-2; 8 bases are shared with TRBD1. This CDR3 region has 15 residues. V dropped 9 bases and J dropped 3; count of bases not matched to a gene: 12. Germline V CDR1 and CDR2: MNHEY, SVGAGI. CDR3 nucleotide sequence: TGTGCCAGAAGGTCACCGGGACAGGTGGACTATGGCTACACCTTC. It specifies CARRSPGQVDYGYTF.

This clonotype was seen many times. The chain has TRBV27 and TRBJ2-2, with D maybe TRBD1 (5 bases). Germline loops: CDR1 MNHEY, CDR2 SMNVEV (reference sequence). The V end lost 7 bases, the J end lost 5 bases, and 14 bases lay between the germline ends. This CDR3 region has 14 residues. DNA for the CDR3: TGTGCCAGCACCCTGGGCCAGGGAACCGGGGAGCTGTTTTTT. This translates into CASTLGQGTGELFF.

The gene calls are TRBV6-6 and TRBJ2-7; TRBD1 is a possible D gene (5 bases). Germline V CDR1 and CDR2: MNHNY, SVGAGI (reference sequence). V was shortened by 7 bases and J by 12 bases, with 16 bases between the two germline ends. This CDR3 spans 11 amino acids. CDR3 region: CASTGAERTYF. CDR3 DNA sequence: TGTGCCAGCACTGGGGCGGAGAGGACGTACTTC.

This rearrangement joins TRBV6-2 or TRBV6-3 to TRBJ2-5; the D is unclear. The V end lost 0 bases, the J end lost 7 bases, and 12 bases lay between the germline ends. CDR1 is MNHEY and CDR2 is SVGEGT in the germline V gene. The CDR3 runs 14 residues. The CDR3 sequence is CASSYSYTTGTQYF. The CDR3 DNA is TGTGCCAGCAGTTACTCGTATACCACGGGGACCCAGTACTTC.

The V call is TRBV4-1, the J call TRBJ1-1; no clear D gene. V shed 4 bases and J shed 1 base, with 16 bases lying between them. The CDR3 spans 16 residues. Germline V gives CDR1 MGHRA, CDR2 YSYEKL. In nucleotides, the CDR3 is TGCGCCAGCAGCCGGTCGGTGCCTCCAAAGAACACTGAAGCTTTCTTT. Residues: CASSRSVPPKNTEAFF.

In this sample, this clonotype turned up many times. This rearrangement joins TRBV19 to TRBJ2-1, with D possibly TRBD1 on 6 matching bases. Per the germline V gene, CDR1 is LNHDA and CDR2 is SQIVND (reference sequence). Trimming pared 5 bases from V and 0 bases from J, leaving 14 bases between. The CDR3 spans 16 residues. This CDR3 reads CASSSRGQRSYNEQFF. CDR3 DNA: TGTGCCAGTAGTTCACGTGGACAGCGCTCCTACAATGAGCAGTTCTTC.

About this clonotype: Germline and junction disagree at one end, which may indicate a read error. The chain links TRBV19 to TRBJ2-1, with 8 bases fitting TRBD2. The CDR3 has 16 residues. Germline V gene lookup returns CDR1 LNHDA and CDR2 SQIVND (reference sequence). In nucleotides, the CDR3 is TGTGTCAGTACCTATGGGGTCGCGGGGGGAGGTGGTGAGCAGTTCTTC. Protein product: CVSTYGVAGGGGEQFF.

The rearrangement joins TRBV9 to TRBJ1-6; D uncertain. The V gene lost 0 bases and the J gene lost 3 bases, with 7 bases spanning the gap. The CDR3 sequence is 15 residues long. Germline values: CDR1 SGDLS, CDR2 YYNGEE. The CDR3, as DNA: TGTGCCAGCAGCGTAGTGGGTGACTATAATTCACCCCTCCACTTT. Its protein is CASSVVGDYNSPLHF. The whole variable domain, filled in from reference TRBV9 and TRBJ1-6, reads DSGVTQTPKHLITATGQRVTLRCSPRSGDLSVYWYQQSLDQGLQFLIQYYNGEERAKGNILERFSAQQFPDLHSELNLSSLELGDSALYFCASSVVGDYNSPLHFGNGTRLTVT.

This clonotype was seen only a few times. Written as DNA, the CDR3 is TGTGCCAGCAGTTTTAAGGTTTCCTACGAGCAGTACTTC. It is translated as CASSFKVSYEQYF. The chain combines TRBV28 with TRBJ2-7; D not certain. V was pared by 3 bases and J by 1 base, with 7 bases between. The CDR3 totals 13 residues. From germline, CDR1 is MDHEN and CDR2 SYDVKM.

As to this clonotype: This may arise from a read error, as a much more abundant clone is one base away. The chain employs TRBV30 and TRBJ2-7, with 11 bases identical to TRBD1. Germline V gene data show CDR1 as GTSNPN and CDR2 as SVGIG (reference sequence). This CDR3 has 13 amino acids. Trimming took 8 bases from V and 3 from J; bases not matched to a gene: 6. CDR3 residues: CASWTGGYYEQYF. In DNA form, the CDR3 reads TGTGCCAGCTGGACAGGGGGCTACTACGAGCAGTACTTC.

This clonotype appeared many times. The rearrangement links TRBV29-1 to TRBJ1-1; D gene ambiguous. The CDR3 extends over 16 amino acids. In germline, CDR1 is SQVTM, CDR2 ANQGSEA. V was trimmed by 2 bases and J by 1 base, leaving 17 bases between them. CDR3 nucleotides: TGCAGCGTTGAAAATGGCGTTGTCAGAACGAACACTGAAGCTTTCTTT. This translates into CSVENGVVRTNTEAFF. Full variable domain (outside the CDR3, taken from reference TRBV29-1 and TRBJ1-1): SAVISQKPSRDICQRGTSLTIQCQVDSQVTMMFWYRQQPGQSLTLIATANQGSEATYESGFVIDKFPISRPNLTFSTLTVSNMSPEDSSIYLCSVENGVVRTNTEAFFGQGTRLTVV.

The chain couples TRBV14 to TRBJ2-7, with no clear D. V lost 1 base and J lost 2, with 15 bases in between. The CDR3 length is 16 residues. CDR1 and CDR2 (germline): SGHDN, FVKESK. The CDR3 protein is CASSQGETYTTYEQYF. The CDR3 DNA sequence: TGTGCCAGCAGCCAAGGAGAGACATACACTACCTACGAGCAGTACTTC. Full variable domain (rest looked up from reference TRBV14 and TRBJ2-7): EAGVTQFPSHSVIEKGQTVTLRCDPISGHDNLYWYRRVMGKEIKFLLHFVKESKQDESGMPNNRFLAERTGGTYSTLKVQPAELEDSGVYFCASSQGETYTTYEQYFGPGTRLTVT.

This clonotype was detected many times. This rearrangement joins TRBV6-2 or TRBV6-3 to TRBJ1-1; 10 bases are shared with TRBD1. Trimming removed 2 bases from V and 2 bases from J; junction bases left unmatched: 5. The CDR3 is 16 amino acids. Germline V gives CDR1 MNHEY, CDR2 SVGEGT. Written as DNA, the CDR3 is TGTGCCAGCAGTTACCTGAGGACAGGGGGTAACACTGAAGCTTTCTTT. Translated: CASSYLRTGGNTEAFF.

This clonotype was detected ten times or more. The chain carries TRBV12-3 or TRBV12-4 and TRBJ1-1; perhaps TRBD1 as D (6 bases). Trimming removed 4 bases from V and 6 bases from J, with 21 bases in between. This CDR3 spans 16 amino acids. The CDR3 DNA sequence: TGTGCCAGCAGTTCCGCTACCAAACAGGGAGGCGCTGAAGCTTTCTTT. Its protein product is CASSSATKQGGAEAFF.

This clonotype was detected ten times or more. The rearrangement joins TRBV6-5 to TRBJ1-5, with D maybe TRBD1 (6 bases). In germline, CDR1 is MNHEY, CDR2 SVGAGI. This CDR3 region has 19 residues. The V and J ends lost 2 bases and 0 bases respectively, with 20 bases between them. CDR3: CASSYNGARGQHSNQPQHF. CDR3 DNA: TGTGCCAGCAGTTACAATGGGGCCAGGGGTCAACATAGCAATCAGCCCCAGCATTTT.

Many counts were recorded for this clonotype. The CDR3 sequence: CASSLGRTSYNEQFF. The CDR3 DNA is TGTGCCAGCAGCTTAGGCAGGACCTCCTACAATGAGCAGTTCTTC. V usage is TRBV7-9 and J usage is TRBJ2-1, with D unclear. The germline CDR1 and CDR2 sequences are SEHNR and FQNEAQ (reference sequence). Between the trimmed V and J ends, which lost 1 base and 0 bases, there was a span of 7 bases. The CDR3 loop spans 15 amino acids. Looking up the rest from reference TRBV7-9 and TRBJ2-1 gives the full variable domain: DTGVSQNPRHKITKRGQNVTFRCDPISEHNRLYWYRQTLGQGPEFLTYFQNEAQLEKSRLLSDRFSAERPKGSFSTLEIQRTEQGDSAMYLCASSLGRTSYNEQFFGPGTRLTVL.

The chain employs TRBV6-5 and TRBJ2-7; TRBD2 matches 8 bases. The CDR3 length is 14 residues. V gave up 2 bases and J gave up 2 bases; unmatched junction bases: 2. The V gene's germline CDR1 is MNHEY and CDR2 SVGAGI. The CDR3 is CASSYGRGAYEQYF. DNA of the CDR3: TGTGCCAGCAGTTACGGGCGGGGGGCCTACGAGCAGTACTTC.

The rearrangement links TRBV29-1 to TRBJ2-7; D might be TRBD1 (6 bases). Germline CDR1 reads SQVTM; CDR2 reads ANQGSEA. CDR3 length: 16 amino acids. With 0 bases removed from V and 3 bases from J, the gap between germline ends came to 18 bases. This CDR3 reads CSVEDLGAQGRYEQYF. As DNA, the CDR3 is TGCAGCGTTGAAGACCTTGGGGCCCAGGGGCGCTACGAGCAGTACTTC.

In its sample, this clonotype was seen many times. The chain has TRBV9 and TRBJ1-5, with D uncertain. The CDR3 has 14 residues. Trimming removed 0 bases at V and 4 bases at J, with 8 bases between. The germline V gene encodes CDR1 SGDLS and CDR2 YYNGEE. The CDR3 loop reads CASSVGVGNQPQHF. Written as DNA, the CDR3 is TGTGCCAGCAGCGTAGGGGTCGGAAATCAGCCCCAGCATTTT.

This clonotype turned up a few times. The chain recombines TRBV19 with TRBJ1-5, with D perhaps TRBD1 (5 bases). Germline V gene sequence: CDR1 LNHDA, CDR2 SQIVND (reference sequence). Deletions cut 9 bases from V and 9 bases from J, with 30 bases between. CDR3 length: 17 residues. The CDR3 nucleotides read TGTGCCAGGGACCGGCATAAGGTAGGGGCAATTTGGAGGCCCCAGCATTTT. It specifies CARDRHKVGAIWRPQHF.

This CDR3 is CSVGEGGDTQYF. The CDR3 coding sequence is TGCAGCGTTGGGGAGGGCGGAGATACGCAGTATTTT. J is TRBJ2-3 and V is TRBV29-1; TRBD2 matches 7 bases. CDR1 is SQVTM and CDR2 is ANQGSEA in the germline V gene. This CDR3 spans 12 amino acids. V lost 4 bases to trimming and J lost 5 bases; unmatched junction nucleotides: 3.

This clonotype was counted a single time. The chain couples TRBV20-1 to TRBJ2-7, with D perhaps assigned TRBD1 or TRBD2 (5 bases each). This CDR3 is built from 14 residues. CDR1 and CDR2 from the germline V gene are DFQATT and SNEGSKA (reference sequence). Trimming pared 5 bases from V and 2 bases from J, leaving 16 bases between. CDR3 amino acids: CSAGPGTDTYEQYF. The CDR3 region has the DNA TGCAGTGCTGGACCCGGGACGGACACCTACGAGCAGTACTTC.